Listed below are T cell receptor beta chains from one sample, sequenced in a study of control samples from healthy donors and cancer patients. The data were produced by immunoSEQ multiplex PCR, yet TCRdb's version contains in-frame clones alone and is incomplete. Here the sample spans tens of thousands of clones, 82% being singletons. Sequenced material: blood. The receptors shown here come from an older woman in good health. Both conserved end residues are part of each CDR3. Fields, in order: D gene, V gene, clone size, J gene, CDR3 DNA, CDR3 protein. D genes are given only for firm matches. Only some rows state a clone size, as once, few, many or a class for expanded clones.

d_gene: TRBD2
v_gene: TRBV7-8
abundance: NA
j_gene: TRBJ2-3
CDR3nt: TGTGCCAGCAGCCTAACACTAGCGGGGGGGCATACGCAGTATTTT
CDR3aa: CASSLTLAGGHTQYF

d_gene: NA
v_gene: TRBV11-2
abundance: NA
j_gene: TRBJ2-5
CDR3nt: TGTGCCAGCAGCTTAGCTGCCGGCAGACAAGAGACCCAGTACTTC
CDR3aa: CASSLAAGRQETQYF

d_gene: NA
v_gene: TRBV14
abundance: once
j_gene: TRBJ1-6
CDR3nt: TGTGCCAGCAGCCAAGTTCAGGGGCCCAATTCACCCCTCCACTTT
CDR3aa: CASSQVQGPNSPLHF

d_gene: NA
v_gene: TRBV6-5
abundance: NA
j_gene: TRBJ1-1
CDR3nt: TGTGCCAGCAGTAAGGGTGTAGGCACTGAAGCTTTCTTT
CDR3aa: CASSKGVGTEAFF

d_gene: NA
v_gene: TRBV29-1
abundance: NA
j_gene: TRBJ2-7
CDR3nt: TGCAGCGTCGTGGGTTCCTACGAGCAGTACTTC
CDR3aa: CSVVGSYEQYF

d_gene: NA
v_gene: TRBV28
abundance: NA
j_gene: TRBJ2-7
CDR3nt: TGTGCCAGCAGTTTCCCGAGATCGACAGGATATTACGAGCAGTACTTC
CDR3aa: CASSFPRSTGYYEQYF

d_gene: NA
v_gene: TRBV7-2
abundance: NA
j_gene: TRBJ1-1
CDR3nt: TGTGCCAGCAGCTTACAGGGCGGGGGAGGAACTGAAGCTTTCTTT
CDR3aa: CASSLQGGGGTEAFF

d_gene: TRBD1
v_gene: TRBV28
abundance: few
j_gene: TRBJ2-4
CDR3nt: TGTGCCAGCAGTTTAGGGACAGCCGGTTTAAACATTCAGTACTTC
CDR3aa: CASSLGTAGLNIQYF

d_gene: NA
v_gene: TRBV6-2/TRBV6-3
abundance: once
j_gene: TRBJ1-2
CDR3nt: TGTGCCAGCAGTTCCCACCTCCGGGGGGGAGCTAACTATGGCTACACCTTC
CDR3aa: CASSSHLRGGANYGYTF

d_gene: TRBD1
v_gene: TRBV28
abundance: NA
j_gene: TRBJ1-5
CDR3nt: TGTGCCAGCAGTTTATGGGGACAGGTCCCTCAGCCCCAGCATTTT
CDR3aa: CASSLWGQVPQPQHF

d_gene: NA
v_gene: TRBV10-2
abundance: NA
j_gene: TRBJ1-1
CDR3nt: TGCGCCAGCAGGCTAAGTCAGGTGGGCACTGAAGCTTTCTTT
CDR3aa: CASRLSQVGTEAFF

d_gene: NA
v_gene: TRBV3-1/TRBV3-2
abundance: NA
j_gene: TRBJ2-5
CDR3nt: TGTGCCAGCAGCCGCACGGGACTTCCGTACCAAGAGACCCAGTACTTC
CDR3aa: CASSRTGLPYQETQYF

d_gene: TRBD1
v_gene: TRBV6-5
abundance: once
j_gene: TRBJ2-4
CDR3nt: TGTGCCAGCAGTACAACTCGACAGGGTACAAACATTCAGTACTTC
CDR3aa: CASSTTRQGTNIQYF

d_gene: TRBD1
v_gene: TRBV27
abundance: few
j_gene: TRBJ2-7
CDR3nt: TGTGCCAGCAGCGGGACAGGGGACTACGAGCAGTACTTC
CDR3aa: CASSGTGDYEQYF

d_gene: TRBD2
v_gene: TRBV19
abundance: few
j_gene: TRBJ2-2
CDR3nt: TGTGCCAGCAGGCCACTAGCGCACACCGGGGAGCTGTTTTTT
CDR3aa: CASRPLAHTGELFF

d_gene: NA
v_gene: TRBV4-1
abundance: NA
j_gene: TRBJ2-1
CDR3nt: TGCGCCAGCAGCCAAGGCGGGATTCGTTTCAATGAGCAGTTCTTC
CDR3aa: CASSQGGIRFNEQFF

d_gene: NA
v_gene: TRBV2
abundance: NA
j_gene: TRBJ2-1
CDR3nt: TGTGCCAGCAGTGTTGGGCAGTACAATGAGCAGTTCTTC
CDR3aa: CASSVGQYNEQFF

d_gene: TRBD1
v_gene: TRBV19
abundance: NA
j_gene: TRBJ1-2
CDR3nt: TGTGCCAGTAGACCCGGACAGGGGGATCTCTATGGCTACACCTTC
CDR3aa: CASRPGQGDLYGYTF

d_gene: TRBD2
v_gene: TRBV3-1/TRBV3-2
abundance: NA
j_gene: TRBJ2-5
CDR3nt: TGTGCCAGCAGCCCTGTCGGGGGGGCCAAGACCCAGTACTTC
CDR3aa: CASSPVGGAKTQYF

d_gene: NA
v_gene: TRBV28
abundance: NA
j_gene: TRBJ2-5
CDR3nt: TGTGCCAGCAGTTTATCCCTCGAGGCCCAGTACTTC
CDR3aa: CASSLSLEAQYF

d_gene: NA
v_gene: TRBV19
abundance: NA
j_gene: TRBJ1-5
CDR3nt: TGTGCCAGTAGTGGCGGAAATCAGCCCCAGCATTTT
CDR3aa: CASSGGNQPQHF